These 19 T cell receptor beta chains originate from one sample sequenced in a study of patients and donors after allogeneic stem cell transplantation. A single record per CDR3 protein comes from TCRdb applying MiXCR to the RT-PCR reads. The sample yields about 90,000 distinct CDR3 sequences, about 48% seen once. Sample: blood, either unsorted or a sorted T cell fraction (not recorded which). These receptor sequences come from a human donor who was either an allogeneic HSCT recipient or a stem cell or donor lymphocyte infusion donor (not recorded which). It is not recorded whose cells these are; they may come from a transplant donor.

The chain combines TRBV4-2 with TRBJ2-2, with D hard to call. Germline CDR1 LGHNA, CDR2 YNFKEQ. This CDR3 is 15 amino acids long. The V and J ends lost 2 bases and 3 bases respectively, with 10 bases between them. This chain's CDR3 is CASSQPDSYTGELFF. The CDR3 bases are TGTGCCAGCAGCCAACCAGACTCTTACACCGGGGAGCTGTTTTTT.

The chain carries TRBV7-2 and TRBJ1-2, with D possibly being TRBD1 (5 bases). The CDR3 length is 18 residues. V dropped 2 bases and J dropped 2 bases, with 21 bases sitting between them. Germline assignment: CDR1 SGHTA and CDR2 FQGNSA. For the CDR3, the DNA is TGTGCCAGCAGCTTACGACCGCCGTGGGGGGAACGAAACTATGGCTACACCTTC. Its translation is CASSLRPPWGERNYGYTF.

The J gene is TRBJ2-3, the V gene TRBV9, with 11 nucleotides matching TRBD2. V gave up 3 bases and J gave up 0 bases; unmatched junction bases: 3. The CDR3 extends over 16 amino acids. CDR1 SGDLS and CDR2 YYNGEE come from the germline V gene. CDR3 sequence: CASSARLAGSTDTQYF. The CDR3, as DNA: TGTGCCAGCAGCGCTAGACTAGCGGGAAGCACAGATACGCAGTATTTT.

This clonotype showed up just a few times. The J gene is TRBJ1-2, the V gene TRBV10-3; 8 nucleotides agree with TRBD1. Germline-derived CDR1 and CDR2 are ENHRY and SYGVKD. J was trimmed by 13 bases and V by 2 bases; bases with no gene match: 9. This CDR3 contains 13 residues. The CDR3 DNA reads TGTGCCATCAGTGAGGAAGACAGGGGCCGATGCACCTTC. Protein: CAISEEDRGRCTF.

This clonotype appeared once. The chain is built from TRBV29-1 and TRBJ2-7; the D gene is possibly TRBD2 (5 bases). The CDR3 has 13 residues. The germline V gene has CDR1 SQVTM and CDR2 ANQGSEA. Trimming shortened V by 4 bases and J by 6 bases, and 16 bases separated the two germline ends. For the CDR3, the DNA is TGCAGCGTTGCCGGTCTAGCTGTTTCCGAGCAGTACTTC. Its protein product is CSVAGLAVSEQYF.

This clonotype has only a few counts. The chain joins TRBV12-3 or TRBV12-4 to TRBJ1-1; the D is unclear. This CDR3 has 14 residues. V was trimmed by 6 bases and J by 4 bases, leaving 15 bases between them. The CDR3 coding sequence is TGTGCCAGCAGACCCGGACGTTGGGGCACTGAAGCTTTCTTT. It encodes CASRPGRWGTEAFF.

The rearrangement uses TRBV12-3 or TRBV12-4 and TRBJ1-2; D unresolved. Trimming removed 3 bases from V and 8 bases from J, with 13 bases in between. The CDR3 consists of 13 residues. The CDR3 DNA is TGTGCCAGCAGTTTCGAGGGATCTCAGGGCTACACCTTC. Protein product: CASSFEGSQGYTF.

This clonotype turned up a few times. V gene TRBV28 combines with J gene TRBJ1-1; perhaps TRBD1 as D (5 bases). There are 14 residues in the CDR3. Germline V gene data show CDR1 as MDHEN and CDR2 as SYDVKM. Deletions cut 4 bases from V and 4 bases from J, with 13 bases between. CDR3 sequence: CASSSPSRGTEAFF. CDR3 nucleotide sequence: TGTGCCAGCAGTTCCCCCTCGAGGGGCACTGAAGCTTTCTTT.

The rearrangement uses TRBV12-3 or TRBV12-4 and TRBJ1-2; D is uncertain. V lost 5 bases and J 8 bases, leaving 12 bases between the germline ends. The CDR3 consists of 12 residues. CDR3 in DNA: TGTGCCAGCAGTGCCCTTTGGGGAGGCTACACCTTC. As protein: CASSALWGGYTF.

The chain carries TRBV4-2 and TRBJ1-1; 8 nucleotides line up with TRBD1. The CDR3 loop spans 12 amino acids. CDR1 is LGHNA and CDR2 is YNFKEQ in the germline V gene. The V segment lost 2 bases and the J segment 11 bases; nucleotides outside the gene matches: 4. The CDR3 DNA reads as TGTGCCAGCAGCCAACAGGGGGCAGGGGCTTTCTTT. It is translated as CASSQQGAGAFF.

The J gene is TRBJ1-3, the V gene TRBV30; D perhaps matches TRBD1 (5 bases). The CDR3 is 13 amino acids. Trimming removed 2 bases from V and 2 bases from J, with 7 bases in between. Germline V gene lookup returns CDR1 GTSNPN and CDR2 SVGIG (reference sequence). The CDR3 nucleotides read TGTGCCTGGAGTAGCAGGGCTGGAAACACCATATATTTT. Protein product: CAWSSRAGNTIYF.

This sequence joins TRBV12-3 or TRBV12-4 and TRBJ1-1; D remains unclear. Trimming shortened V by 1 base and J by 0 bases, and 12 bases separated the two germline ends. CDR3 length equals 16 residues. In nucleotides, the CDR3 is TGTGCCAGCAGTTTAGGAGGGCGGATCATGAACACTGAAGCTTTCTTT. It encodes CASSLGGRIMNTEAFF.

This chain joins TRBV6-6 and TRBJ1-3; the D gene is possibly TRBD1 (5 bases). The V gene's germline CDR1 is MNHNY and CDR2 SVGAGI (reference sequence). The V end was cut by 8 bases, the J end by 4 bases, with 6 bases between. This CDR3 is 11 amino acids long. The DNA of the CDR3 is TGTGCCAGCGGGGCCGGAAACACCATATATTTT. Encoded protein: CASGAGNTIYF.

The chain joins TRBV10-3 to TRBJ1-6; no clear D. Germline-derived CDR1 and CDR2 are ENHRY and SYGVKD. Between the trimmed V and J ends, which lost 10 bases and 8 bases, there was a span of 12 bases. The CDR3 extends over 12 amino acids. CDR3: CATSFQDSPLHF. The DNA for the CDR3 is TGTGCCACCTCATTCCAGGATTCACCCCTCCACTTT.

This clonotype came up once. The V gene is TRBV10-3, the J gene TRBJ2-3; no definite D call. Germline V lookup: CDR1 ENHRY, CDR2 SYGVKD. The CDR3 contains 16 residues. Trimming left V 3 bases short and J 2 bases short, with 15 bases between. CDR3 DNA: TGTGCCATCAGTGACCCAGCGTCAAGGACCACAGATACGCAGTATTTT. Protein sequence: CAISDPASRTTDTQYF.

The J gene is TRBJ1-4, the V gene TRBV6-5; 9 positions agree with TRBD1. After removal of 6 bases from V and 6 bases from J, the junction contained 8 bases not matched to a gene. Germline V CDR1 and CDR2: MNHEY, SVGAGI. The CDR3 contains 15 residues. DNA of the CDR3: TGTGCCAGCAGACAAGCCGGGACAGGGTATGAAAAACTGTTTTTT. It yields the protein CASRQAGTGYEKLFF.

This clonotype has more than one count but fewer than ten. The chain joins TRBV7-3 to TRBJ1-1; 10 bases agree with TRBD1. This CDR3 contains 15 residues. Germline values: CDR1 SGHTA, CDR2 FQGTGA. V gave up 0 bases and J gave up 7 bases; unmatched junction bases: 5. Written as DNA, the CDR3 is TGTGCCAGCAGCTTAACGGTAGACAGGGGGCATGAAGCTTTCTTT. The encoded protein is CASSLTVDRGHEAFF. The full variable domain, rest sourced from reference TRBV7-3 and TRBJ1-1, is GAGVSQTPSNKVTEKGKYVELRCDPISGHTALYWYRQSLGQGPEFLIYFQGTGAADDSGLPNDRFFAVRPEGSVSTLKIQRTERGDSAVYLCASSLTVDRGHEAFFGQGTRLTVV.

This clonotype was counted a few times. V and J are TRBV18 and TRBJ1-2, with a tentative D call TRBD1 (6 bases). The CDR3 runs 14 residues. V gave up 0 bases and J gave up 3 bases, with 8 bases separating them. In germline, CDR1 is KGHSH, CDR2 LQKENI. DNA for the CDR3: TGTGCCAGCTCACCACCGAGGGGGGACTATGGCTACACCTTC. As protein: CASSPPRGDYGYTF.

This clonotype was found a few times. The rearrangement joins TRBV12-3 or TRBV12-4 to TRBJ1-4; D is unclear. Trimming left V 3 bases short and J 3 bases short, with 2 bases between. The CDR3 is 12 residues long. The CDR3 loop is CASSFANEKLFF. The DNA for the CDR3 is TGTGCCAGCAGTTTTGCTAATGAAAAACTGTTTTTT.